A single sample is the source of the 17 T cell receptor delta chains below, sequenced in a study of gamma-delta chains in newborns, infants, children. TCRdb re-called the reads using CATT. The data show under 5,000 delta-chain clones, with approximately 4% seen just once and 5.6% held by the top ten. The source material was blood. The receptors come from a child who was a newborn, infant or young child, either healthy, febrile or measles-vaccinated (not recorded which).

This clone turned up a few times. This clone may be a read error of a much larger clone one base away. The chain has TRDV2 and TRDJ1, with 10 bases lining up with TRDD3. Germline lookup yields CDR1 GEAIGNYY and CDR2 EKD. There are 19 residues in the CDR3. The CDR3 nucleotides read TGTGCCTGTGACACCGTGCGGGGGATACGGGATCAGTACACCGGTAAACTCATCTTT. Translation gives CACDTVRGIRDQYTGKLIF.

Points on this clone: This could be a read error, since a much larger clone is one nucleotide away. The rearrangement uses TRDV2 and TRDJ3; TRDD3 agrees at 8 bases. Germline assignment: CDR1 GEAIGNYY and CDR2 EKD. CDR3 size: 18 residues. As DNA, the CDR3 is TGTGCCAGTGACACCGGCTGGGGGAGCTCCTGGGACACCCGACAGATGTTTTTC. This encodes CASDTGWGSSWDTRQMFF.

Of note for this clone: A much larger clone is a single base away; this may be a read error. The chain combines TRDV2 with TRDJ1; 8 bases align to TRDD3. The V gene end was trimmed by 0 bases and the J gene end by 3 bases; junction bases not matched to a gene: 17. The CDR3 has 19 residues. From germline, CDR1 is GEAIGNYY and CDR2 EKD. CDR3 sequence (DNA): TGTGCCTGTGACACCGTATCCCCTGGGGGACTTACTTCACCCGATAAACTCATCTTT. Encoded protein: CACDTVSPGGLTSPDKLIF.

This clone was detected a few times. A much more abundant neighbour one base away suggests this may be a read error. V is TRDV2 and J is TRDJ3; 11 bases map to TRDD3. The CDR3 length is 19 residues. Looked up from germline, CDR1 is GEAIGNYY and CDR2 is EKD. The CDR3 DNA reads TGTGCCCGTGACGTACTGGGGGATAAAAGCTCCTGGGACACCCGACAGATGTTTTTC. It codes for CARDVLGDKSSWDTRQMFF.

This clone was seen a few times. A clone one base away is much larger, so this may be a read error. The chain carries TRDV2 and TRDJ3, with TRDD3 matching 7 bases. Trimming at V came to 1 base and at J to 0 bases, leaving 11 bases not matched to a gene. Germline lookup yields CDR1 GEAIGNYY and CDR2 EKD. The CDR3 is 20 residues long. CDR3 residues: CACDTAGGMRSSWDTRQMFF. CDR3 nucleotide sequence: TGTGCCTGTGACACTGCCGGGGGGATGAGGAGCTCCTGGGACACCCGACAGATGTTTTTC.

In regard to this clone: This clone may be a read error of a much larger clone one base away. This chain joins TRDV2 and TRDJ1, with D maybe TRDD3 (6 bases). This CDR3 comprises 16 residues. Germline values: CDR1 GEAIGNYY, CDR2 EKD. The CDR3 region has the DNA TGTGCCTGTGGCACCCTGGGGCCGTCCACTGACGATAAACTCATCTTT. Protein product: CACGTLGPSTDDKLIF.

This clone was picked up a small number of times. A much larger clone differs by one base, so this may be a read error. The sample has other DNA sequences that encode this CDR3 too. The rearrangement links TRDV2 to TRDJ1, with TRDD3 matching 8 bases. This CDR3 spans 14 amino acids. Unmatched junction bases numbered 2, after V lost 1 base and J lost 2 bases. Germline assignment: CDR1 GEAIGNYY and CDR2 EKD. CDR3 nucleotide sequence: TGTGCCTGTGACACACTGGGGGCAACCGATAAACTCATCTTT. Translation gives CACDTLGATDKLIF.

This clone was seen a few times. The CDR3 here is CACDTVSTSSRGKLIF. The CDR3 coding sequence is TGTGCCTGTGACACAGTAAGCACATCCTCGCGGGGTAAACTCATCTTT. This rearrangement joins TRDV2 to TRDJ1; D is undetermined. V was trimmed by 1 base and J by 7 bases, leaving 21 bases between them. CDR3 size: 16 residues. Germline V CDR1 and CDR2: GEAIGNYY, EKD.

This clone is termed medium-sized (0.01 to 0.1%). The genes are TRDV2 and TRDJ1; 10 nucleotides line up with TRDD3. V was clipped by 2 bases and J by 2 bases; unmatched bases: 1. Germline V gene data show CDR1 as GEAIGNYY and CDR2 as EKD. CDR3 length equals 14 residues. CDR3 protein: CACDKLGDTDKLIF. For the CDR3, the DNA is TGTGCCTGTGACAAACTGGGGGATACCGATAAACTCATCTTT.

In the case of this clone: This may be a read error, as it is one base from a much larger clone. The V and J genes are TRDV2 and TRDJ1; D is uncertain. The ends were cut back, 1 base at V and 1 base at J, with 18 bases in the middle. CDR1 is GEAIGNYY, CDR2 EKD, per germline. This CDR3 region has 17 residues. The CDR3 coding sequence is TGTGCCTGTGACACGGCCGATCCCGGTATTGGCACCGATAAACTCATCTTT. Its protein product is CACDTADPGIGTDKLIF.

This clone appeared a few times. V and J are TRDV2 and TRDJ1; possibly TRDD3 for D (5 bases). Germline lookup yields CDR1 GEAIGNYY and CDR2 EKD. The CDR3 totals 14 residues. Trimming pared 1 base from V and 0 bases from J, leaving 8 bases between. CDR3 DNA: TGTGCCTGTGACACGATGGGGTACACCGATAAACTCATCTTT. Protein: CACDTMGYTDKLIF.

Turning to this clone: One base away lies a much larger clone, so this may be a sequencing read error. The chain employs TRDV2 and TRDJ1; TRDD3 is a possible D gene (5 bases). CDR3 length: 18 residues. Germline lookup yields CDR1 GEAIGNYY and CDR2 EKD. This CDR3 reads CACDTVGESVRRSDKLTF. Here the CDR3 DNA reads TGTGCCTGTGACACGGTTGGGGAGAGCGTTCGGCGTTCGGATAAACTCACCTTT.

This clone is medium-sized (0.01 to 0.1%) within its sample. The same CDR3 arises from other DNA sequences in this sample as well. This chain uses TRDV2 with TRDJ3, with 10 bases aligning to TRDD3. Germline lookup yields CDR1 GEAIGNYY and CDR2 EKD. Trimming cost V 0 bases and J 0 bases; bases outside gene matches: 13. The CDR3 is 22 amino acids. The CDR3 DNA is TGTGCCTGTGACACCCCCAGTACTGGGGGATCCCTAAGCTCCTGGGACACCCGACAGATGTTTTTC. It translates to CACDTPSTGGSLSSWDTRQMFF.

This clone was seen more than once but under ten times. This may be a read error: a much more frequent sequence differs by one nucleotide. Other nucleotide sequences in the sample specify the same CDR3. The rearrangement links TRDV2 to TRDJ3; tentative D call: TRDD3 (5 bases). There are 18 residues in the CDR3. The germline V gene encodes CDR1 GEAIGNYY and CDR2 EKD. The CDR3 protein is CACDTLLADSWDTRQMFF. Written as DNA, the CDR3 is TGTGCCTGTGACACCCTACTGGCCGACTCCTGGGACACCCGGCAGATGTTTTTC.

This clone came up a few times. The chain employs TRDV2 and TRDJ1; D may correspond to TRDD2 or TRDD3 (9 bases each). Trimming pared 4 bases from V and 1 base from J, leaving 27 bases between. In germline, CDR1 is GEAIGNYY, CDR2 EKD. CDR3 length equals 19 residues. This CDR3 is CACDSLPTRLGDLTDKLIF. CDR3 sequence (DNA): TGTGCCTGTGATTCCCTTCCTACCAGACTGGGGGACCTCACCGATAAACTCATCTTT.

Points on this clone: A read error likely explains why the TCRdb protein, taken from a much larger clone, differs from this DNA's translation at residue 12; the protein shown is translated from the DNA. The CDR3 protein is CAYDTVGTGDTYKLIF. The DNA for the CDR3 is TGTGCCTATGACACCGTGGGGACCGGAGACACCTATAAACTCATCTTT. The V gene is TRDV2, the J gene TRDJ1; tentative D call: TRDD3 (5 bases). Germline CDR1 is GEAIGNYY and CDR2 is EKD. The CDR3 loop spans 16 amino acids.

By share of the sample, this clone is large. Other DNA sequences of this sample code for an identical CDR3. V is TRDV2 and J is TRDJ1; 7 positions match TRDD3. The CDR3 totals 18 residues. The germline V gene encodes CDR1 GEAIGNYY and CDR2 EKD. V was clipped by 0 bases and J by 0 bases; unmatched bases: 12. The CDR3, as DNA: TGTGCCTGTGACACCGTGACGAAGGGGGATTTGTACACCGATAAACTCATCTTT. Translated: CACDTVTKGDLYTDKLIF.